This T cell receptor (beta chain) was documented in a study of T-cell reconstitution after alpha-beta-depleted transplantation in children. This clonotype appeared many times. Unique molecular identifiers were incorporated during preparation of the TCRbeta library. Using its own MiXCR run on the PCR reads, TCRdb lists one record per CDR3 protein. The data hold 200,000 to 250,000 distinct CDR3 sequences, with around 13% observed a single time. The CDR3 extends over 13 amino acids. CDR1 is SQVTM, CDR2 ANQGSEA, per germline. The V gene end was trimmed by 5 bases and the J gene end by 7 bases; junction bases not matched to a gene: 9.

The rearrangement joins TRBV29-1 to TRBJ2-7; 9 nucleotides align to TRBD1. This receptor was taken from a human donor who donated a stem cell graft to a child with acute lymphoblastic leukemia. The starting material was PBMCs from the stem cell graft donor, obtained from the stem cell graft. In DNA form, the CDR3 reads TGCAGCGTTTACCCGGGACAGGGTTTTGAGCAGTACTTC. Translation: CSVYPGQGFEQYF.